Below are 2 T cell receptor beta chains sequenced from a single sample in a study of T-cell memory formation after mild COVID-19. TCRdb reanalysed the 5' RACE reads using MiXCR and keeps one entry per CDR3 protein. Of about 620,000 distinct CDR3 sequences in the sample, roughly 17% were seen once. Sample: PBMCs or a T cell subset sorted from them (not recorded which). These receptors were taken from an adult woman who had mild COVID-19 (a few samples of this study predate the infection). Cell type and time point are not known.

This clonotype came up a few times. The J gene is TRBJ1-3, the V gene TRBV9; D not resolved. Trimming took off 6 bases at V and 0 bases at J, with 13 bases between the two ends. Germline V gene data show CDR1 as SGDLS and CDR2 as YYNGEE. This CDR3 comprises 15 residues. DNA of the CDR3: TGTGCCAGCACCGCGTCGGCCATCTCTGGAAACACCATATATTTT. Translated: CASTASAISGNTIYF.

The table lists this clonotype with a few counts. The chain is built from TRBV6-1 and TRBJ1-1; 10 positions match TRBD1. The V gene end was trimmed by 7 bases and the J gene end by 0 bases; junction bases not matched to a gene: 11. This CDR3 spans 17 amino acids. Germline V gene lookup returns CDR1 MNHNS and CDR2 SASEGT. The CDR3 region has the DNA TGTGCCAGCATCCGCCGGGACAGGGGCTTCATGAACACTGAAGCTTTCTTT. It codes for CASIRRDRGFMNTEAFF.